A selection of T cell receptor beta chains follows, all from one sample in a study of control samples from healthy donors and cancer patients. The assay was immunoSEQ multiplex PCR, and TCRdb's table has in-frame clones only and misses some. The sample shows 200,000 or so clones, 85% to 95% of them seen only once. The sequencing sample was made of blood. These receptors originate from a man aged 50 to 60 in good health. Both conserved end residues are part of each CDR3. D genes are given only for firm matches. Expanded clones are given a class, and other clones once, few, many or no size at all.

J gene | V gene | clone size | D gene | CDR3 DNA | CDR3 protein
TRBJ1-5 | TRBV6-1 | - | - | TGTGCCAGCAGTGACCCCTGGAGGGAGAGTCAGCCCCAGCATTTT | CASSDPWRESQPQHF
TRBJ2-1 | TRBV7-9 | once | - | TGTGCCAGCACCCCCGATGAATCGGGAGCTCCAATCCATGAGCAGTTCTTC | CASTPDESGAPIHEQFF
TRBJ2-2 | TRBV6-6 | - | - | TGTGCCAGCAGTTCCCTTCGCCCCCCCGAGGCCGGGGAGCTGTTTTTT | CASSSLRPPEAGELFF
TRBJ2-2 | TRBV14 | once | - | TGTGCCAGCAGACGAGGACAGACTGCGAACACCGGGGAGCTGTTTTTT | CASRRGQTANTGELFF
TRBJ1-5 | TRBV7-9 | - | - | TGTGCCAGCAGCTTATCACGGGGGGCAGGTCAGCCCCAGCATTTT | CASSLSRGAGQPQHF
TRBJ1-4 | TRBV11-2 | - | - | TGTGCCAGCAGCTTAGAACTAAGCAGGGCGAGTAAAAAACTGTTTTTT | CASSLELSRASKKLFF
TRBJ2-1 | TRBV9 | - | TRBD1 | TGTGCCAGCAGCCGACGCGGGGACAGGGGGCCCAATGAGCAGTTCTTC | CASSRRGDRGPNEQFF
TRBJ1-5 | TRBV30 | - | - | TGTGCCTGGAGTGTGGATAGCAATCAGCCCCAGCATTTT | CAWSVDSNQPQHF
TRBJ2-7 | TRBV5-1 | - | - | TGCGCCAGCAGCGCCGGGCCGGGTTACGAGCAGTACTTC | CASSAGPGYEQYF
TRBJ1-2 | TRBV12-3/TRBV12-4 | - | - | TGTGCCAGCAGTTCCACAGGGTATGGCTACACCTTC | CASSSTGYGYTF
TRBJ1-5 | TRBV6-5 | - | - | TGTGCCAGCAGAGAGACAAACAATCAGCCCCAGCATTTT | CASRETNNQPQHF
TRBJ2-7 | TRBV4-1 | - | - | TGCGCCAGCAGCCAAGACCCACGGCCAGGGGCCTCCTACGAGCAGTACTTC | CASSQDPRPGASYEQYF
TRBJ2-2 | TRBV6-6 | - | TRBD1 | TGTGCCAGCAGCGGGGACAGGACGAACACCGGGGAGCTGTTTTTT | CASSGDRTNTGELFF
TRBJ2-7 | TRBV7-2 | - | - | TGTGCCAGCAGCAACAATAGACAGGTCGAGCAGTACTTC | CASSNNRQVEQYF
TRBJ2-5 | TRBV9 | - | - | TGTGCCAGCAGCGTAGGAGGGCCGGGGGAGACCCAGTACTTC | CASSVGGPGETQYF
TRBJ1-2 | TRBV28 | - | - | TGTGCCAGCAGTTTCCTGCCGGGGGTTAAGGATGGCTACACCTTC | CASSFLPGVKDGYTF
TRBJ1-1 | TRBV12-3/TRBV12-4 | - | - | TGTGCCAGCAGTTTAAAGCGGAACACTGAAGCTTTCTTT | CASSLKRNTEAFF
TRBJ2-5 | TRBV9 | - | TRBD2 | TGTGCCAGCAGCCCCGGACTAGCGGGGACCCTCCAAGAGACCCAGTACTTC | CASSPGLAGTLQETQYF
TRBJ1-1 | TRBV19 | - | - | TGTGCCAGTAGTAGCCTTAGGCAGGGGCTCTATCCCACTGAAGCTTTCTTT | CASSSLRQGLYPTEAFF
TRBJ2-7 | TRBV9 | - | - | TGTGCCAGCAGCGTAGAGGCCAGACCGACCTACGAGCAGTACTTC | CASSVEARPTYEQYF
TRBJ1-1 | TRBV5-1 | - | - | TGCGCCAGCAGCCTGGACACCGGGGACACTGAAGCTTTCTTT | CASSLDTGDTEAFF
TRBJ2-5 | TRBV13 | - | TRBD1 | TGTGCCAGCAGCTCCCAGGCTACAGGGGGCAGAGAGACCCAGTACTTC | CASSSQATGGRETQYF
TRBJ2-2 | TRBV4-2 | - | - | TGTGCCAGCAGCCACGAAAGAGCCAGGGACACCGGGGAGCTGTTTTTT | CASSHERARDTGELFF
TRBJ2-7 | TRBV5-6 | - | - | TGTGCCAGTCGAGGACACCGTATTGCGCGATACGAGCAGTACTTC | CASRGHRIARYEQYF
TRBJ1-5 | TRBV19 | - | - | TGTGCCAGTAGTATTCACGGCGGGGGACAGCCCCAGCATTTT | CASSIHGGGQPQHF
TRBJ1-5 | TRBV4-1 | - | TRBD1 | TGCGCCAGCAGCCAAGCCCCAGGGGGGAGCCCGTATAGCAATCAGCCCCAGCATTTT | CASSQAPGGSPYSNQPQHF
TRBJ1-5 | TRBV28 | - | - | TGTGCCAGCAGCTCTACGGTCCGGGGCAATCAGCCCCAGCATTTT | CASSSTVRGNQPQHF
TRBJ1-1 | TRBV6-5 | - | - | TGTGCCAGCAGTTACGCCCCGGGGGGGAACACTGAAGCTTTCTTT | CASSYAPGGNTEAFF
TRBJ1-5 | TRBV10-3 | once | - | TGTGCCATCAGTAATAGCAATCAGCCCCAGCATTTT | CAISNSNQPQHF
TRBJ2-3 | TRBV7-8 | - | - | TGTGCCAGCAGTCAACTGGTTTATACGCAGTATTTT | CASSQLVYTQYF
TRBJ2-1 | TRBV18 | - | TRBD2 | TGTGCCAGCTCACCCCTGGCGGGGGGGCGGGAGCAGTTCTTC | CASSPLAGGREQFF
TRBJ2-7 | TRBV5-4 | - | TRBD2 | TGTGCCAGCAGCCCTAGGGAGCGGGGGATCTACGAGCAGTACTTC | CASSPRERGIYEQYF
TRBJ2-5 | TRBV3-1/TRBV3-2 | - | - | TGTGCCAGCAGCCAAGGGAAAGCACCCCTGGGGACCCAGTACTTC | CASSQGKAPLGTQYF
TRBJ1-5 | TRBV18 | - | TRBD1 | TGTGCCAGCTCACCCTTGGGACAGGGGGCTGGTCAGCCCCAGCATTTT | CASSPLGQGAGQPQHF
TRBJ2-7 | TRBV18 | - | - | TGTGCCAGCTCACCCCCCCCCGGGACTTTAGTCTACGAGCAGTACTTC | CASSPPPGTLVYEQYF
TRBJ1-2 | TRBV28 | - | TRBD1 | TGTGCCAGCAGTTTACTGGGGGACAGCTATGGCTACACCTTC | CASSLLGDSYGYTF
TRBJ2-5 | TRBV29-1 | - | TRBD2 | TGCAGCGCCCGGGGAGCGGGGGGTGAGACCCAGTACTTC | CSARGAGGETQYF
TRBJ2-7 | TRBV5-1 | - | - | TGCGCCAGCAGCTTGTTGACAGGTTCCTACGAGCAGTACTTC | CASSLLTGSYEQYF
TRBJ1-1 | TRBV19 | - | TRBD1 | TGTGCCAGTAGTATCCGGGACAGGGAGGGGACTGAAGCTTTCTTT | CASSIRDREGTEAFF
TRBJ1-2 | TRBV3-1/TRBV3-2 | - | - | TGTGCCAGCAGCCAAGATCGGGCATCTTTCGGAGATGGCTACACCTTC | CASSQDRASFGDGYTF
TRBJ1-4 | TRBV7-9 | - | - | TGTGCCAGCGTCCCCGGTGGGGTTGAAAAACTGTTTTTT | CASVPGGVEKLFF
TRBJ1-1 | TRBV2 | - | - | TGTGCCAGCTCCCCACAGATGAACACTGAAGCTTTCTTT | CASSPQMNTEAFF
TRBJ1-2 | TRBV5-4 | - | - | TGTGCCAGCAGCCCACCGGGAAGCTATGGCTACACCTTC | CASSPPGSYGYTF
TRBJ1-4 | TRBV6-6 | - | - | TGTGCCAGCTTGGCGGGGTTTATAACTAATGAAAAACTGTTTTTT | CASLAGFITNEKLFF
TRBJ1-6 | TRBV6-1 | - | TRBD1 | TGTGCCAGCAGTGAGGGGGGACAGGGAACAAGATCACCCCTCCACTTT | CASSEGGQGTRSPLHF
TRBJ1-2 | TRBV12-3/TRBV12-4 | - | - | TGTGCCAGCAGTTTAGCGAGGGGCTACACCTTC | CASSLARGYTF
TRBJ2-7 | TRBV30 | - | - | TGTGCCTGGGGCCAGGGGCCATCCTACGAGCAGTACTTC | CAWGQGPSYEQYF
TRBJ2-1 | TRBV7-9 | few | - | TGTGCCAGCAGCTTAGGAACAGGGAGGGGAAATGAGCAGTTCTTC | CASSLGTGRGNEQFF
TRBJ2-7 | TRBV12-3/TRBV12-4 | - | - | TGTGCCAGCAGCCCGTTCGCCTACGAGCAGTACTTC | CASSPFAYEQYF
TRBJ2-3 | TRBV6-1 | - | - | TGTGCCAGCAGTGAAGAGGGGGGAACAGATACGCAGTATTTT | CASSEEGGTDTQYF
TRBJ2-3 | TRBV25-1 | once | TRBD2 | TGTGCCAGCAGTGTTAAGGCGGGGGGCACGACAGATACGCAGTATTTT | CASSVKAGGTTDTQYF
TRBJ2-7 | TRBV19 | - | - | TGTGCCAGTAGTTTGGTAAGGGACTACGAGCAGTACTTC | CASSLVRDYEQYF
TRBJ2-2 | TRBV3-1/TRBV3-2 | - | - | TGTGCCAGCACCCCGAGGGGAAGCCCCGGGGAGCTGTTTTTT | CASTPRGSPGELFF
TRBJ2-5 | TRBV28 | - | TRBD2 | TGTGCCAGCAGTTTCCTCGGGGGGAGGCGGGAGACCCAGTACTTC | CASSFLGGRRETQYF
TRBJ1-2 | TRBV5-6 | few | - | TGTGCCAGCAGCTTGGCCCGGGGCCGGGACTATGGCTACACCTTC | CASSLARGRDYGYTF
TRBJ1-6 | TRBV5-8 | few | - | TGTGCCAGCAGCCAGGGTTCTTGGAATTCACCCCTCCACTTT | CASSQGSWNSPLHF
TRBJ1-5 | TRBV10-3 | - | - | TGTGCCATCAGTGAGGGCCCCCTGCGGGGTCAGCCCCAGCATTTT | CAISEGPLRGQPQHF